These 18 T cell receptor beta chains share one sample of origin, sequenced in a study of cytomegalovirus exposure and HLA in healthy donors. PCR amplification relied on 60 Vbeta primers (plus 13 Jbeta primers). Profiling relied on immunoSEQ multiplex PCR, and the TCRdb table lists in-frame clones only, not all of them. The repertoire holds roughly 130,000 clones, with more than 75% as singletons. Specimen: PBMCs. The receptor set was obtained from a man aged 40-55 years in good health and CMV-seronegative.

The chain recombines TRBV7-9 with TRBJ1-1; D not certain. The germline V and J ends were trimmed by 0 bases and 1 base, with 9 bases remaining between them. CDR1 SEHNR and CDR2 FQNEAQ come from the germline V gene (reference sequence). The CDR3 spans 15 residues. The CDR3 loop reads CASSLAQGRNTEAFF. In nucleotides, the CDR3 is TGTGCCAGCAGCTTAGCGCAAGGGAGGAACACTGAAGCTTTCTTT.

The CDR3 nucleotides are TGTGCCAGTAGAGACAGGGGGGGAGATACGCAGTATTTT. Protein product: CASRDRGGDTQYF. The chain couples TRBV19 to TRBJ2-3; TRBD1 matches 9 bases. The V gene's germline CDR1 is LNHDA and CDR2 SQIVND (reference sequence). The CDR3 covers 13 residues. The V gene end was trimmed by 6 bases and the J gene end by 5 bases; junction bases not matched to a gene: 3. Supplemented by reference TRBV19 and TRBJ2-3, the full variable domain reads DGGITQSPKYLFRKEGQNVTLSCEQNLNHDAMYWYRQDPGQGLRLIYYSQIVNDFQKGDIAEGYSVSREKKESFPLTVTSAQKNPTAFYLCASRDRGGDTQYFGPGTRLTVL.

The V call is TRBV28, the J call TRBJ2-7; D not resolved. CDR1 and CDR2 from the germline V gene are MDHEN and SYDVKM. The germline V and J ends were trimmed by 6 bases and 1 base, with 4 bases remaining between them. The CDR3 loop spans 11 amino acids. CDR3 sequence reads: CASRLSYEQYF. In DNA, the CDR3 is TGTGCCAGCAGACTTTCCTACGAGCAGTACTTC.

CDR3 in amino acids: CASSPWTGSYGYTF. The CDR3 DNA is TGTGCCAGCAGCCCTTGGACGGGATCCTATGGCTACACCTTC. The V and J genes are TRBV14 and TRBJ1-2; unclear D gene. V lost 4 bases to trimming and J lost 4 bases, with 13 bases between them. This CDR3 has 14 residues. Germline V gene data show CDR1 as SGHDN and CDR2 as FVKESK.

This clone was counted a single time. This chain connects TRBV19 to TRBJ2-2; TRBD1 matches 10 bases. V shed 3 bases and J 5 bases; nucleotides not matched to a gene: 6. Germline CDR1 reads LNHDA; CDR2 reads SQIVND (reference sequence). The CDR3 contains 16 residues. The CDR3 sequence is CASSIRQGAVTGELFF. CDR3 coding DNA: TGTGCCAGTAGTATCCGACAGGGGGCCGTAACCGGGGAGCTGTTTTTT.

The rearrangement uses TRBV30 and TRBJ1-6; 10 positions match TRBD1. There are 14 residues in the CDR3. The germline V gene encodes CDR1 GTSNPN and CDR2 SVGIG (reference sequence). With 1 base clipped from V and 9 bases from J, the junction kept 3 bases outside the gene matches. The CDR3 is CAWSAGTGVSPLHF. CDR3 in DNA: TGTGCCTGGAGTGCCGGGACAGGGGTTTCACCCCTCCACTTT.

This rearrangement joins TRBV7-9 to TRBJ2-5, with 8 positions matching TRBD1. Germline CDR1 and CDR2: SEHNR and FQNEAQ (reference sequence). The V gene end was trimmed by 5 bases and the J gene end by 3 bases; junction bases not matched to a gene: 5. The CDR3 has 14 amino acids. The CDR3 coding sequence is TGTGCCAGCAGCCCAGAGGACAGGGAAGAGACCCAGTACTTC. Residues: CASSPEDREETQYF. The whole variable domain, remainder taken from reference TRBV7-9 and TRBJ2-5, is DTGVSQNPRHKITKRGQNVTFRCDPISEHNRLYWYRQTLGQGPEFLTYFQNEAQLEKSRLLSDRFSAERPKGSFSTLEIQRTEQGDSAMYLCASSPEDREETQYFGPGTRLLVL.

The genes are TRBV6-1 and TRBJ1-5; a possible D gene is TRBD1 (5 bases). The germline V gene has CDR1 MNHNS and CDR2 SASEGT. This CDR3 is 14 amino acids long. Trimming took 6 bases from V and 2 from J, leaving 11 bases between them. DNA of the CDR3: TGTGCCAGCAGCGCGCAGGGTGGCAATCAGCCCCAGCATTTT. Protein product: CASSAQGGNQPQHF.

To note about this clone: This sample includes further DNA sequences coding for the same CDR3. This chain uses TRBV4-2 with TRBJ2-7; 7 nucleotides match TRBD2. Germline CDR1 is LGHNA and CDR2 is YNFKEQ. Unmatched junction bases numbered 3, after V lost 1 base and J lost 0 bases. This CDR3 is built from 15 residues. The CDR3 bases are TGTGCCAGCAGCCAAGGACTAGCTGACTCCTACGAGCAGTACTTC. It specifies CASSQGLADSYEQYF.

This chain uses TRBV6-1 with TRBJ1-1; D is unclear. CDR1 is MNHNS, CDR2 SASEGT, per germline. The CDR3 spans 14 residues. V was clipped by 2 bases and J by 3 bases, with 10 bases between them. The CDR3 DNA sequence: TGTGCCAGCAGTGAAAGGACTCGGGACACTGAAGCTTTCTTT. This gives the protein CASSERTRDTEAFF.

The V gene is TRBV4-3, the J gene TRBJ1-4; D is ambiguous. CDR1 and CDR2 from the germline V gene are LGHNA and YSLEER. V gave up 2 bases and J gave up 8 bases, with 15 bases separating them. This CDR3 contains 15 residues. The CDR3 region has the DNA TGCGCCAGCAGCCAAAACCCTATCGGGTACGAAAAACTGTTTTTT. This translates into CASSQNPIGYEKLFF.

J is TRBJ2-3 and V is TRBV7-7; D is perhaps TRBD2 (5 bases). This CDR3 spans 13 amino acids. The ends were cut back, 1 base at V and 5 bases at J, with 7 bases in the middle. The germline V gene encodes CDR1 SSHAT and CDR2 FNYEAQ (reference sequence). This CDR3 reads CASSLERQDTQYF. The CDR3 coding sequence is TGTGCCAGCAGCTTAGAGCGGCAAGATACGCAGTATTTT.

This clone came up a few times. The CDR3 sequence is CASRHTGTGHEQYF. CDR3 bases: TGTGCCAGCAGACACACCGGGACAGGACACGAGCAGTACTTC. This sequence joins TRBV28 and TRBJ2-7, with 8 bases fitting TRBD1. Germline V gene lookup returns CDR1 MDHEN and CDR2 SYDVKM. Trimming cost V 6 bases and J 5 bases; bases outside gene matches: 9. The CDR3 extends over 14 amino acids.

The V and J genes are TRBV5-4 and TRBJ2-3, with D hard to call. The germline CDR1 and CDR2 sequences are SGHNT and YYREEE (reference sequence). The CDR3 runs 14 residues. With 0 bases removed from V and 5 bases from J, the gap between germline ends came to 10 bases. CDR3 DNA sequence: TGTGCCAGCAGCTTGGGAGTAGCTGGAGATACGCAGTATTTT. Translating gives CASSLGVAGDTQYF.

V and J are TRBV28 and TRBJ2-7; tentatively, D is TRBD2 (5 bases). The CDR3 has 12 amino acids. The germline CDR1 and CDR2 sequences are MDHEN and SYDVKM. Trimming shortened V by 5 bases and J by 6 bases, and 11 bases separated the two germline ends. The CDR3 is CASSTTRVEQYF. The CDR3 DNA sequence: TGTGCCAGCAGTACCACTAGAGTCGAGCAGTACTTC.

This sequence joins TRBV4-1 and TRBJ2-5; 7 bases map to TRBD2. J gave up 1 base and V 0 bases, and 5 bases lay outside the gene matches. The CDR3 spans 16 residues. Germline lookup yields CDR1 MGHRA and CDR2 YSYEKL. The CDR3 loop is CASSQDRASGQETQYF. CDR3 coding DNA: TGCGCCAGCAGCCAAGATAGGGCTAGCGGCCAAGAGACCCAGTACTTC.

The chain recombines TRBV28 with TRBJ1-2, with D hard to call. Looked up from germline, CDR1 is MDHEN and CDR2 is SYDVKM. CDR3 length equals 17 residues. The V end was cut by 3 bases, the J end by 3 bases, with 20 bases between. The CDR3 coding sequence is TGTGCCAGCAGTTTGGGTAGGGCGGAGGCCCTTTACTATGGCTACACCTTC. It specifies CASSLGRAEALYYGYTF.

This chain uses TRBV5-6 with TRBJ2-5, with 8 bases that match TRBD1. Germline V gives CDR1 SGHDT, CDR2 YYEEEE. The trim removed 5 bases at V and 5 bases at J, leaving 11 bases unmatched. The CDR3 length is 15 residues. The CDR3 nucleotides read TGTGCCAGCAGTCTCGACAGGGGAGCAGGGGAGACCCAGTACTTC. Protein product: CASSLDRGAGETQYF. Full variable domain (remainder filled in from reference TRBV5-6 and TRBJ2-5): DAGVTQSPTHLIKTRGQQVTLRCSPKSGHDTVSWYQQALGQGPQFIFQYYEEEERQRGNFPDRFSGHQFPNYSSELNVNALLLGDSALYLCASSLDRGAGETQYFGPGTRLLVL.